What follows describes a single T cell receptor (beta chain). This clonotype was recorded at least ten times. There is no known antigen for this receptor. One junction end disagrees with the germline gene, perhaps due to a read error. The entry originates in a study of regulatory T cells in long-lasting Graves disease (TCRdb year 2021). About the full investigation: Persistent Graves' disease was defined as persistently positive TSH receptor autoantibodies together with antithyroid drug treatment for over 5 years. Patients with persistent Graves' disease were compared with patients with newly diagnosed Graves' disease using TCR sequencing and RNA sequencing of peripheral blood. The study was conducted in China and was registered as a clinical trial. A total of about 33 samples underwent TCR sequencing: approximately 13 from persistent and 20 from newly diagnosed Graves' disease patients. Persistent Graves' disease patients in the clinical cohort had taken antithyroid drugs for approximately ten years on average.

According to the study, the label for this sample's time point signals: persistent/refractory GD, antithyroid drugs over 5 years with positive TRAb. For both TCR sequencing and RNA sequencing, RNA was extracted from PBMCs using TRIzol. Graves' disease was diagnosed according to American Thyroid Association guidelines. The patients came from an endocrinology department in Xi'an, China. Each patient gave about 8.1 milliliters of peripheral blood, collected in an EDTA anticoagulant tube. Ficoll Paque Plus density gradient separation was used to isolate PBMCs, and no further T cell sorting was done. RNA quality was checked with an Agilent 2100 Bioanalyzer and agarose gel, and concentration with a NanoDrop 2000. Results and caveats for the whole study, not just this receptor: The authors acknowledged the small sample size as a limitation that may reduce accuracy. Compared with newly diagnosed patients, persistent Graves' disease patients had lower TCR Shannon entropy and fewer highly expanded clones, which suggests clonal expansion. Preferential use of TRBV28, TRBJ1-2 and TRBJ2-5 was observed in persistent disease, whereas TRBV20-1 and TRBJ2-1 were favored in newly diagnosed disease. Persistent patients shared more public clonotypes among themselves (fewer than 3,000) than newly diagnosed patients did (approximately 970). Peripheral blood alone was examined, since thyroid tissue, which constituted the primary lesion, could not be accessed. Sequencing and analysis were restricted to the TCR beta chain.

The germline V gene sets CDR1 to SGHTA and CDR2 to FQGNSA. The CDR3, cysteine through phenylalanine, is 11 amino acids long. CDR3 DNA only is kept here, 33 bases in frame from base 1. Library preparation used multiplex PCR. Sequencing used an Illumina HiSeq 4000. To build TCR beta libraries, CDR3 regions were amplified by Arm-PCR using iRepertoire HTBI primers. Before sequencing, the PCR products underwent gel purification. In the paper's pipeline: Across samples, about 63 TRBV and approximately 15 TRBJ segments were identified and used for gene usage analysis of CDR3 amino acid clonotypes. Filtered high-quality paired reads were merged into contigs using COPE and FqMerger. Contigs were aligned with BLAST to IMGT TRBV, TRBD and TRBJ reference genes, and CDR3 was defined per IMGT. Any clonotype with a frequency above 0.1% was classified as a highly expanded clone. Shannon entropy served as the measure of repertoire diversity, while the Gini coefficient captured V-J evenness. A clonotype found in more than one individual was treated as public. In-frame beta chains were kept once TCRdb had trimmed the public reads at Q25 with fastp and called clones with MiXCR. Entries are consolidated by CDR3 protein sequence, retaining the most common genes and DNA. These V and J calls originate from TCRdb's pipeline instead of the authors' own analysis. In this sample the table shows some 370,000 distinct CDR3 sequences, roughly 20% of which occur a single time. The ten largest clones capture around 30% of the sample.

The sample in question was peripheral blood mononuclear cells (PBMCs), obtained when the disease was refractory, from a patient treated with antithyroid drugs. This chain joins TRBV7-2 to TRBJ2-7; the D gene is possibly TRBD2, with 5 bases matching. This receptor was taken from a woman aged 40 to 50 with Graves disease. Donor details come from another sample of the same person, matched by shared clones. The CDR3 sequence is CASSLAREQYF. The DNA sequence is given as TGTGCCAGCAGCCTAGCTCGAGAGCAGTACTTC.